This T cell receptor beta chain was recovered during a study of OX40 agonist ivuxolimab in advanced cancers. The V and J ends lost 6 bases and 4 bases respectively, with 12 bases between them. This CDR3 is built from 13 residues. Germline-derived CDR1 and CDR2 are SNHLY and FYNNEI. This clone occurred a few times. The repertoire was sequenced with immunoSEQ multiplex PCR; TCRdb's copy has only in-frame clones and lacks some. The sample comprises roughly 60,000 clones, 70% to 90% of which are singletons, and about 2.9% rests with the top ten. This TCR derives from an adult with an advanced solid tumor such as melanoma, head and neck, liver or kidney cancer. The chain employs TRBV2 and TRBJ1-2, with TRBD1 as a possible D gene (6 bases). The source was CD4+ or CD8+ T cells sorted from blood, collected in a trial of the OX40 agonist ivuxolimab. The DNA for the CDR3 is TGTGCCAGCAGCATAGACAGGTCCTATGGCTACACCTTC. Translating it yields CASSIDRSYGYTF.